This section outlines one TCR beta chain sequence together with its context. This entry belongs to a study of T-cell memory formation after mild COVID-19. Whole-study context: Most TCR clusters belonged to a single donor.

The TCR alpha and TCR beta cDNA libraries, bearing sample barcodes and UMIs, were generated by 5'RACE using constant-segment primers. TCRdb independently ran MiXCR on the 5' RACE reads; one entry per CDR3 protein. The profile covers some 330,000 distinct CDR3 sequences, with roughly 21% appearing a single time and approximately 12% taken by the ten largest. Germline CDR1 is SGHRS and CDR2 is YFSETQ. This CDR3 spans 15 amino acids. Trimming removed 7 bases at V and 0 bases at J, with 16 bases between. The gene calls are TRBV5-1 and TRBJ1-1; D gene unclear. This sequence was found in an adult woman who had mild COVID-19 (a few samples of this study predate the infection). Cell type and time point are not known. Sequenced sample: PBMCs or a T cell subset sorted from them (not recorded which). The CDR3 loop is CASWLMGGLNTEAFF. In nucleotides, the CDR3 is TGCGCCAGCTGGTTGATGGGCGGACTGAACACTGAAGCTTTCTTT.